This T cell receptor beta chain appears in the sequencing data of a study of blood T cell repertoires in COVID-19. In the study overall: Sources were T cells, B-cell-depleted T cells, or PBMCs; the material itself was cDNA or gDNA.

TCRdb keeps only in-frame clones here, not all; method: immunoSEQ multiplex PCR. The sample comprises 95,000 to 150,000 clones, around 84% of which are singletons, and approximately 3.6% rests with the top ten. CDR3 length equals 13 residues. Germline CDR1 is MNHEY and CDR2 is SVGEGT. V was pared by 4 bases and J by 6 bases, with 13 bases between. Participant reports of clinical history set cohort assignment. Sequencing was carried out using PBMCs or T cells enriched from blood (not recorded which). This clonotype was sampled from a woman aged 30 to 39 who had recovered from COVID-19. The chain carries TRBV6-2 or TRBV6-3 and TRBJ2-7, with D possibly being TRBD1 (5 bases). The CDR3 DNA follows: TGTGCCAGCAGTTCCCAACGTGGGGCCGAGCAGTACTTC. Amino acid sequence: CASSSQRGAEQYF.